This TCR beta chain came from a study of blood T cell repertoires in COVID-19. Turning to the study itself: Collection of acute and convalescent COVID-19 samples took place in the United States, Italy and Spain. Sources were T cells, B-cell-depleted T cells, or PBMCs; the material itself was cDNA or gDNA.

The CDR3 spans 16 residues. Looked up from germline, CDR1 is MGHRA and CDR2 is YSYEKL. V lost 0 bases, J lost 5 bases, and 16 bases lay in between. In the source study's methods: Scientists estimated how many nucleated cells there were by amplifying reference gene primers. Repertoires were generated with immunoSEQ multiplex PCR, while TCRdb's copy carries only in-frame clones and drops some. V, J and clone size are taken as reported in that table, and D and trimming were inferred from the DNA itself. The profile shows 110,000 or so clones, approximately 84% of them singletons. This clone has a single count.

Sequencing was carried out using peripheral blood. This chain uses TRBV4-1 with TRBJ1-2, with a weak D call TRBD1 (5 bases). The source of this sequence is a woman in her thirties or forties with acute or convalescent COVID-19. CDR3 protein: CASSQDQGRLVYGYTF. The CDR3 DNA reads TGCGCCAGCAGCCAAGATCAGGGCAGGCTGGTTTATGGCTACACCTTC.